The 3 T cell receptor beta chains below were found in one sample sequenced in a study of blood T cell repertoires in COVID-19. TCRdb's table, derived via immunoSEQ multiplex PCR, lists solely in-frame clones and lacks some. The repertoire holds 120,000 or so clones, with around 80% as singletons. Sequenced input: peripheral blood. The receptors come from a man aged 25 to 45 with COVID-19, enrolled during active disease.

This clone was seen at least ten times. The V and J genes are TRBV28 and TRBJ1-5; no firm D call. Trimming left V 8 bases short and J 0 bases short, with 8 bases between. In germline, CDR1 is MDHEN, CDR2 SYDVKM. The CDR3 runs to 13 residues. CDR3 in amino acids: CASRESSNQPQHF. The CDR3, as DNA: TGTGCCAGCCGAGAGAGTAGCAATCAGCCCCAGCATTTT.

The V gene is TRBV7-8, the J gene TRBJ2-7; D is unresolved. Germline V CDR1 and CDR2: SGHVS, FQNEAQ. V gave up 3 bases and J gave up 3 bases, with 12 bases separating them. The CDR3 runs to 14 residues. CDR3 nucleotide sequence: TGTGCCAGCAGCTTTGGAGCCTTAAGCTACGAGCAGTACTTC. Translating gives CASSFGALSYEQYF.

This sequence joins TRBV11-2 and TRBJ2-7; a weak D match, TRBD1 (6 bases). This CDR3 is built from 14 residues. Germline values: CDR1 SGHAT, CDR2 FQNNGV. The V end lost 0 bases, the J end lost 1 base, and 7 bases lay between the germline ends. DNA for the CDR3: TGTGCCAGCAGCTTAGATACAGGGTCCTACGAGCAGTACTTC. Protein sequence: CASSLDTGSYEQYF. The full variable domain, rest sourced from reference TRBV11-2 and TRBJ2-7, is EAGVAQSPRYKIIEKRQSVAFWCNPISGHATLYWYQQILGQGPKLLIQFQNNGVVDDSQLPKDRFSAERLKGVDSTLKIQPAKLEDSAVYLCASSLDTGSYEQYFGPGTRLTVT.